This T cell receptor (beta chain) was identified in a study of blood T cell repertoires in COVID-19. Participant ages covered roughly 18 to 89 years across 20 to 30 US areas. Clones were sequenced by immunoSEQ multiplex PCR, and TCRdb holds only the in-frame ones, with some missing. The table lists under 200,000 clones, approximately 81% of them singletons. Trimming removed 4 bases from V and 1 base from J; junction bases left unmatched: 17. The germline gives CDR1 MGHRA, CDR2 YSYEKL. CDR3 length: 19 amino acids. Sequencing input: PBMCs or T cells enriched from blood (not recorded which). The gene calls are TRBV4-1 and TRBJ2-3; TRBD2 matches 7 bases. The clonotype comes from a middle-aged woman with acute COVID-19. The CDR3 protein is CASSLGRGGSNGGTDTQYF. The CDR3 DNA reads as TGCGCCAGCAGCCTAGGACGGGGCGGGAGCAATGGGGGCACAGATACGCAGTATTTT.